Listed here are 20 T cell receptor beta chains from one sample, sequenced in a study of cytomegalovirus exposure and HLA in healthy donors. Researchers ran the PCR with 60 Vbeta and 13 Jbeta primers. The data were produced by immunoSEQ multiplex PCR, yet TCRdb's version contains in-frame clones alone and is incomplete. The table records about 180,000 clones, 84% of them present only once. Sequenced: PBMCs. The receptors stem from a girl aged 2 to 9 in good health and CMV-seropositive.

This chain joins TRBV7-9 and TRBJ1-5; D possibly corresponds to TRBD1 (5 bases). Germline values: CDR1 SEHNR, CDR2 FQNEAQ (reference sequence). Trimming took off 5 bases at V and 0 bases at J, with 14 bases between the two ends. This CDR3 has 16 residues. CDR3 coding DNA: TGTGCCAGCAGCGCTTATGCGGGGGTTAGCAATCAGCCCCAGCATTTT. It specifies CASSAYAGVSNQPQHF.

The genes are TRBV6-5 and TRBJ1-6; 7 bases align to TRBD1. Germline CDR1 MNHEY, CDR2 SVGAGI. This CDR3 contains 14 residues. The junction had 2 bases not matched to a gene; V was cut back by 2 bases and J by 7 bases. CDR3 protein: CASSYTGENSPLHF. The CDR3 DNA is TGTGCCAGCAGTTACACAGGGGAAAATTCACCCCTCCACTTT.

V is TRBV19 and J is TRBJ2-3; TRBD2 matches 7 bases. The V gene's germline CDR1 is LNHDA and CDR2 SQIVND (reference sequence). The CDR3 totals 15 residues. V dropped 5 bases and J dropped 2; count of bases not matched to a gene: 7. The DNA for the CDR3 is TGTGCCAGTAGTTCCCGCGGGGGAAACACAGATACGCAGTATTTT. Its translation is CASSSRGGNTDTQYF.

The chain employs TRBV5-1 and TRBJ1-1; TRBD1 matches 12 bases. This CDR3 has 14 residues. Trimming cost V 4 bases and J 8 bases; bases outside gene matches: 6. The germline CDR1 and CDR2 sequences are SGHRS and YFSETQ. In DNA form, the CDR3 reads TGCGCCAGCAGCCTGGGACAGGGGGCTCAAGAAGCTTTCTTT. Protein sequence: CASSLGQGAQEAFF.

The genes are TRBV13 and TRBJ2-7, with 9 bases fitting TRBD1. Unmatched junction bases numbered 5, after V lost 8 bases and J lost 6 bases. CDR1 and CDR2 from the germline V gene are PRHDT and FYEKMQ (reference sequence). The CDR3 extends over 12 amino acids. CDR3 in DNA: TGTGCCAGCGGGACAGGGTCTCCCGAGCAGTACTTC. It specifies CASGTGSPEQYF.

V gene TRBV2 combines with J gene TRBJ1-5; D gene unclear. V lost 1 base to trimming and J lost 4 bases, with 8 bases between them. The CDR3 contains 14 residues. The germline gives CDR1 SNHLY, CDR2 FYNNEI. CDR3 amino acids: CASSEGHLNQPQHF. For the CDR3, the DNA is TGTGCCAGCAGTGAAGGACACCTAAATCAGCCCCAGCATTTT.

The CDR3 protein is CASSPLLTSVSSYEQYF. As DNA, the CDR3 is TGTGCCAGCTCACCGCTTCTGACTAGCGTAAGCTCCTACGAGCAGTACTTC. The chain employs TRBV18 and TRBJ2-7; 8 bases agree with TRBD2. V lost 3 bases, J lost 0 bases, and 10 bases stayed unmatched. CDR3 length: 17 residues. The V gene's germline CDR1 is KGHSH and CDR2 LQKENI.

The rearrangement joins TRBV28 to TRBJ1-2, with D perhaps TRBD1 (6 bases). Germline CDR1 reads MDHEN; CDR2 reads SYDVKM. This CDR3 has 14 residues. The V and J ends lost 5 bases and 1 base respectively, with 11 bases between them. The CDR3 bases are TGTGCCAGCAGTAGCTACAGGGTTAACTATGGCTACACCTTC. Protein sequence: CASSSYRVNYGYTF.

The chain couples TRBV21-1 to TRBJ2-1; no check of the table's D call, TRBD2, against the DNA was made. TRBV21-1 represents a pseudogene. The CDR3 contains 19 residues. The CDR3 spells CASSNPGLAGQMRYNEQFF. The DNA of the CDR3 is TGTGCCAGCAGCAACCCGGGACTAGCGGGACAGATGAGATACAATGAGCAGTTCTTC.

The rearrangement links TRBV7-9 to TRBJ2-1, with a possible D match to TRBD2 (6 bases). Germline CDR1 is SEHNR and CDR2 is FQNEAQ (reference sequence). This CDR3 contains 16 residues. Trimming shortened V by 5 bases and J by 6 bases, and 20 bases separated the two germline ends. The CDR3 protein is CASSRKGGIPLNEQFF. The CDR3 DNA is TGTGCCAGCAGCCGAAAGGGCGGGATACCTCTCAATGAGCAGTTCTTC.

The gene calls are TRBV13 and TRBJ2-7, with unresolved D. This CDR3 has 13 residues. V was cut by 2 bases and J by 1 base, with 6 bases left in between. Per the germline V gene, CDR1 is PRHDT and CDR2 is FYEKMQ (reference sequence). For the CDR3, the DNA is TGTGCCAGCAGCTTAAAGGAGTCCTACGAGCAGTACTTC. Translating gives CASSLKESYEQYF. Complete variable domain (other parts from reference TRBV13 and TRBJ2-7): AAGVIQSPRHLIKEKRETATLKCYPIPRHDTVYWYQQGPGQDPQFLISFYEKMQSDKGSIPDRFSAQQFSDYHSELNMSSLELGDSALYFCASSLKESYEQYFGPGTRLTVT.

This clone showed up just once. This rearrangement joins TRBV29-1 to TRBJ1-2, with 7 bases lining up with TRBD1. Germline V gene sequence: CDR1 SQVTM, CDR2 ANQGSEA. The CDR3 extends over 13 amino acids. Losses at the gene ends were 4 bases for V and 5 bases for J; bases not matched to a gene: 7. The CDR3 spells CSVAPGTAYGYTF. The CDR3 DNA follows: TGCAGCGTTGCGCCCGGGACAGCTTATGGCTACACCTTC.

This clone has a single count. The chain has TRBV5-8 and TRBJ2-2; tentative D call: TRBD1 (6 bases). Looked up from germline, CDR1 is SGHTS and CDR2 is YDEGEE. The CDR3 totals 17 residues. V lost 0 bases to trimming and J lost 7 bases, with 19 bases between them. CDR3 protein: CASSLASGVLLLGELFF. CDR3 DNA sequence: TGTGCCAGCAGCTTGGCCTCAGGGGTCCTTTTGCTCGGGGAGCTGTTTTTT.

V is TRBV19 and J is TRBJ2-1; D may be TRBD2 (5 bases). The CDR3 length is 14 residues. Trimming took off 7 bases at V and 7 bases at J, with 17 bases between the two ends. Per germline, CDR1 LNHDA and CDR2 SQIVND (reference sequence). The chain's CDR3 is CASTRAGFWNEQFF. The CDR3 DNA reads TGTGCCAGTACTCGCGCGGGTTTTTGGAATGAGCAGTTCTTC.

The table lists this clone with a few counts. This rearrangement joins TRBV28 to TRBJ1-4, with 10 bases matching TRBD1. The germline V gene encodes CDR1 MDHEN and CDR2 SYDVKM. With V trimmed by 7 bases and J by 6 bases, 5 bases remained unmatched. CDR3 size: 14 residues. This CDR3 is CASTRGQGYEKLFF. DNA for the CDR3: TGTGCCAGCACGCGGGGACAGGGGTATGAAAAACTGTTTTTT.

This chain uses TRBV4-2 with TRBJ2-1, with TRBD2 as a possible D gene (7 bases). This CDR3 is 17 amino acids long. Germline V lookup: CDR1 LGHNA, CDR2 YNFKEQ. The V gene lost 0 bases and the J gene lost 5 bases, with 17 bases spanning the gap. The CDR3 loop is CASSQEGKGGVHNEQFF. The CDR3 nucleotides read TGTGCCAGCAGCCAAGAGGGGAAGGGGGGGGTGCACAATGAGCAGTTCTTC.

The chain joins TRBV29-1 to TRBJ1-1; D might be TRBD1 (6 bases). V lost 1 base to trimming and J lost 5 bases, with 17 bases between them. Germline V gene lookup returns CDR1 SQVTM and CDR2 ANQGSEA. The CDR3 sequence is 15 residues long. The CDR3, as DNA: TGCAGCGTTGAAGGGGCAGGGGTTGAGGGGACTGAAGCTTTCTTT. Translation: CSVEGAGVEGTEAFF.

V gene TRBV9 combines with J gene TRBJ1-2, with 8 bases matching TRBD1. Germline V gives CDR1 SGDLS, CDR2 YYNGEE. The CDR3 contains 16 residues. V lost 3 bases, J lost 4 bases, and 11 bases stayed unmatched. The chain's CDR3 is CASSGRQGWSFYGYTF. CDR3 bases: TGTGCCAGCAGCGGAAGACAGGGGTGGTCGTTCTATGGCTACACCTTC.

The genes are TRBV6-1 and TRBJ1-4; possibly TRBD1 for D (6 bases). The CDR3 is 14 amino acids. Looked up from germline, CDR1 is MNHNS and CDR2 is SASEGT. Trimming removed 6 bases from V and 3 bases from J, with 11 bases in between. For the CDR3, the DNA is TGTGCCAGCAGCTTACAGGGCGCTAATGAAAAACTGTTTTTT. This translates into CASSLQGANEKLFF.

The gene calls are TRBV5-1 and TRBJ2-7, with D unclear. Germline values: CDR1 SGHRS, CDR2 YFSETQ. V was shortened by 0 bases and J by 3 bases, with 4 bases between the two germline ends. CDR3 length equals 12 residues. CDR3 nucleotide sequence: TGCGCCAGCAGCTTGGACTACTACGAGCAGTACTTC. It translates to CASSLDYYEQYF.